This T cell receptor (beta chain) emerged from a study of response to subunit inactivated influenza vaccine (dated by TCRdb to 2016 to 2019). Looking at the study overall: The study used deep quantitative T cell receptor repertoire profiling to track responses to a trivalent subunit inactivated influenza vaccine.

Overall study outcomes, separate from this receptor: According to the authors, only a limited number of new T cells may be recruited by each seasonal influenza vaccination.

In this sample, this clonotype turned up a few times. The antigen this receptor binds is unknown. Base quality data are lacking; no much larger clone is found one base away. Compared with germline, V lacks 6 bases and J lacks 4 bases; bases without a gene match: 5. From the cysteine through the phenylalanine, the CDR3 covers 13 amino acids. Of all the DNA, just the CDR3 is kept, 39 bases in frame from base 1. The germline V gene (reference sequence) supplies CDR1 DFQATT and CDR2 SNEGSKA. Preparation of the library involved RT-PCR. TCRdb records Illumina HiSeq 2500 as the sequencer. TCRdb ran its own pipeline on the public reads, namely fastp trimming at Q25 and MiXCR clone calling, and kept in-frame beta chains. Merged by CDR3 protein, the rows form single entries marked with the most common genes and DNA. This sample gives around 650,000 distinct CDR3 sequences in total; roughly 14% of them show up just once. Together, the top ten hold approximately 10% of the sample.

Sequenced material: PBMCs from blood, taken 12 days after vaccination. The clonotype comes from a man in his forties or fifties who received an inactivated influenza vaccine. Donor details come from another sample of the same person, matched by shared clones. The rearrangement combines TRBV20-1 with TRBJ1-2, with 10 bases in between that match TRBD1. The DNA sequence reads TGCAGTGCACGACAGGGGGCCGTCTATGGCTACACCTTC. Translated, it reads CSARQGAVYGYTF.